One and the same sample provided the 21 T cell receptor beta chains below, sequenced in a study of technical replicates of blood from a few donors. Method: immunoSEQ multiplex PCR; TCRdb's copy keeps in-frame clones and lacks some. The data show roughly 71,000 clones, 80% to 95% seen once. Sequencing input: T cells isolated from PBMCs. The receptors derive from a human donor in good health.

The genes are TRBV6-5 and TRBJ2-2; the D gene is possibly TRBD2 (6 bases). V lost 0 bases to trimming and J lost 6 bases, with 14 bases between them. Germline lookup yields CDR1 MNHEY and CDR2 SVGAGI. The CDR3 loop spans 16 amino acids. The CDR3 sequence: CASSYSTGERAGELFF. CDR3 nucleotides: TGTGCCAGCAGTTACTCGACGGGAGAAAGGGCCGGGGAGCTGTTTTTT.

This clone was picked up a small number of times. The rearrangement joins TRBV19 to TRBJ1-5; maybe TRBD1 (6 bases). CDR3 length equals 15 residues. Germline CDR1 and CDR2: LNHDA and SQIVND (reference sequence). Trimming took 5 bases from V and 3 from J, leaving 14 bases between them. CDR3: CASSGVRGFNQPQHF. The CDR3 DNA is TGTGCCAGTAGTGGAGTCAGGGGCTTCAATCAGCCCCAGCATTTT. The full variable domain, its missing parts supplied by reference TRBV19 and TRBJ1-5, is DGGITQSPKYLFRKEGQNVTLSCEQNLNHDAMYWYRQDPGQGLRLIYYSQIVNDFQKGDIAEGYSVSREKKESFPLTVTSAQKNPTAFYLCASSGVRGFNQPQHFGDGTRLSIL.

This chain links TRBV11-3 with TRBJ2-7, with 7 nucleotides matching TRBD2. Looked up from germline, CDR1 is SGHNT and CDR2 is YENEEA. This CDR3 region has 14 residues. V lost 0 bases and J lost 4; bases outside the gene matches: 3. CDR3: CASSLEAGYYEQYF. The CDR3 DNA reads TGTGCCAGCAGCTTAGAAGCGGGATATTACGAGCAGTACTTC.

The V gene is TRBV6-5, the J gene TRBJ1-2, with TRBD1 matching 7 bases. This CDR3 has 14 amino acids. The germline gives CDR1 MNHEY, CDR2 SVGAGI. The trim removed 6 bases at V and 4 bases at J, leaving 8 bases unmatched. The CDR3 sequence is CASRPTGFGYGYTF. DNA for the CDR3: TGTGCCAGCAGGCCGACAGGGTTTGGCTATGGCTACACCTTC.

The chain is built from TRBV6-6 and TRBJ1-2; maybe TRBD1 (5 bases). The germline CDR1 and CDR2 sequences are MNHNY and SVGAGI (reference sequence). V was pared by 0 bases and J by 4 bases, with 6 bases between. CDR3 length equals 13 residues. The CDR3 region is CASSYSQGYGYTF. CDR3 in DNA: TGTGCCAGCAGTTACTCTCAGGGCTATGGCTACACCTTC.

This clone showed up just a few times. The chain's CDR3 is CASSQSPTGQNGGYTF. DNA of the CDR3: TGCGCCAGCAGCCAAAGTCCCACGGGACAAAATGGTGGCTACACCTTC. The chain couples TRBV4-1 to TRBJ1-2; a possible D gene is TRBD1 (6 bases). Germline lookup yields CDR1 MGHRA and CDR2 YSYEKL. The CDR3 consists of 16 residues. V dropped 2 bases and J dropped 7 bases, with 20 bases sitting between them.

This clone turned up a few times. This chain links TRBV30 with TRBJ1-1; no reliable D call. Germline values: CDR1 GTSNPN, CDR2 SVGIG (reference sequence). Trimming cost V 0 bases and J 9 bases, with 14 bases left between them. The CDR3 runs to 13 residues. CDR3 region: CAWSVREWGKAFF. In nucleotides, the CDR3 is TGTGCCTGGAGTGTACGGGAATGGGGAAAAGCTTTCTTT.

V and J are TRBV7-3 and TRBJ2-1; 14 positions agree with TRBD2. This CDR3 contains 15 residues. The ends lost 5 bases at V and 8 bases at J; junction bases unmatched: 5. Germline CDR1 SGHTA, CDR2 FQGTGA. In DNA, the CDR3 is TGTGCCAGCAGCACGGGACTAGCGGGAGTATATGAGCAGTTCTTC. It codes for CASSTGLAGVYEQFF.

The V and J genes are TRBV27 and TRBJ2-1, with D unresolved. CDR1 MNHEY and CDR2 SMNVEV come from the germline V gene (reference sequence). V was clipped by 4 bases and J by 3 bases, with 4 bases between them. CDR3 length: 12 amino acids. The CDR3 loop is CASSSYYNEQFF. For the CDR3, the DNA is TGTGCCAGCAGTTCCTACTACAATGAGCAGTTCTTC.

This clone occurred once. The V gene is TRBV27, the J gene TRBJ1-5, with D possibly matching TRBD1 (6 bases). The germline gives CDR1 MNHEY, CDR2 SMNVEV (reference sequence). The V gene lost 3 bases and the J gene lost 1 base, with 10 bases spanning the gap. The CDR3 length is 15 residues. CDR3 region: CASSFYRESNQPQHF. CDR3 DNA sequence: TGTGCCAGCAGTTTCTACAGGGAGAGCAATCAGCCCCAGCATTTT.

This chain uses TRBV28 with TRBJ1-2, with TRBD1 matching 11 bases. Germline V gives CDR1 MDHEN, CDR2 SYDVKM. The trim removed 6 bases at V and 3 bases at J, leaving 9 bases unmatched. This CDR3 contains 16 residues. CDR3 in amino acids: CASSLGQGAYDYGYTF. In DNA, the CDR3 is TGTGCCAGCAGCCTCGGACAGGGGGCTTACGACTATGGCTACACCTTC.

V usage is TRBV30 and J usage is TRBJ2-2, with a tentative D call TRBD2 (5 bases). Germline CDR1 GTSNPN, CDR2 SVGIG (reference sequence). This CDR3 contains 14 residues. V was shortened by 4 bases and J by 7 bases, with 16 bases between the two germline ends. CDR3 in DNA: TGTGCCTGGAATTTAGTAGCGCAGGACGGGGAGCTGTTTTTT. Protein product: CAWNLVAQDGELFF.

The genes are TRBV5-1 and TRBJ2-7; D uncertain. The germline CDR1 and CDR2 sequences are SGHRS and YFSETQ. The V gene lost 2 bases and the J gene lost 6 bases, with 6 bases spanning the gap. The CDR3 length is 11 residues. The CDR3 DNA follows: TGCGCCAGCAGCTTTAACTTCGAGCAGTACTTC. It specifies CASSFNFEQYF.

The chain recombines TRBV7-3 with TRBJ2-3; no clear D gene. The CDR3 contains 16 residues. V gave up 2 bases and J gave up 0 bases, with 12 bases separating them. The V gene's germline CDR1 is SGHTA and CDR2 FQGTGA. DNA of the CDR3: TGTGCCAGCAGCTTACTCCCGGGTTATAGCACAGATACGCAGTATTTT. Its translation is CASSLLPGYSTDTQYF.

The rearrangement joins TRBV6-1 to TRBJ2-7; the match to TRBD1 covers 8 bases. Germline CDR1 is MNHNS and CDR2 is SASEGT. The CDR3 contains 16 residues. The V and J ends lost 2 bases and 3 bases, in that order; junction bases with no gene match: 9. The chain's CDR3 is CASSERQGHSVYEQYF. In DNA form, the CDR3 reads TGTGCCAGCAGTGAACGACAGGGGCACTCAGTCTACGAGCAGTACTTC.

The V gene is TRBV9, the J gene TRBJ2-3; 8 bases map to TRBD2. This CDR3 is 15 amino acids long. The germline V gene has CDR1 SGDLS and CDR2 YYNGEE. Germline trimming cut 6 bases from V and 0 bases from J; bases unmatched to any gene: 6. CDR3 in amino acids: CASTSSGSSTDTQYF. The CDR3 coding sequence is TGTGCCAGCACCTCGAGCGGGAGCAGCACAGATACGCAGTATTTT. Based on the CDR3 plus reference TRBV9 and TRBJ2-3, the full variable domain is DSGVTQTPKHLITATGQRVTLRCSPRSGDLSVYWYQQSLDQGLQFLIQYYNGEERAKGNILERFSAQQFPDLHSELNLSSLELGDSALYFCASTSSGSSTDTQYFGPGTRLTVL.

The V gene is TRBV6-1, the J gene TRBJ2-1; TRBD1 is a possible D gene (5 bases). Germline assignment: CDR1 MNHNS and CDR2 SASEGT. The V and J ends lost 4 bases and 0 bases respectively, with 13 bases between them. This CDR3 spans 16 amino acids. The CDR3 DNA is TGTGCCAGCAGTGTAATGGGTGACAGCTCCTACAATGAGCAGTTCTTC. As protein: CASSVMGDSSYNEQFF.

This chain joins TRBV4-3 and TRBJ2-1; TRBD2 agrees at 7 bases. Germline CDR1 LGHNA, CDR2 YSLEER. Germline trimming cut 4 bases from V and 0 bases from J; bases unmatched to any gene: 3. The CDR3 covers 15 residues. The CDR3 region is CASSLGTNSYNEQFF. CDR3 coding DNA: TGCGCCAGCAGCCTAGGGACTAACTCCTACAATGAGCAGTTCTTC.

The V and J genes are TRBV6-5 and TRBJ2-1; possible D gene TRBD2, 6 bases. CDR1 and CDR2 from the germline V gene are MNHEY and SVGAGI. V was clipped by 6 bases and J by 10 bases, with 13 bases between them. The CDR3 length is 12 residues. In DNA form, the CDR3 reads TGTGCCAGCAGCGGCACGGGACTCGAGCAGTTCTTC. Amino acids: CASSGTGLEQFF.

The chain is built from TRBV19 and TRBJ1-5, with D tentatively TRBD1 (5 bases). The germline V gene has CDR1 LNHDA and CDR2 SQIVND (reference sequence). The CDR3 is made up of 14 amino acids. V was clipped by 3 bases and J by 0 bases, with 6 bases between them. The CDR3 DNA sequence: TGTGCCAGTAGTATCACAGGTAGCAATCAGCCCCAGCATTTT. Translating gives CASSITGSNQPQHF. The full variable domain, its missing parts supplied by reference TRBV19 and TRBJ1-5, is DGGITQSPKYLFRKEGQNVTLSCEQNLNHDAMYWYRQDPGQGLRLIYYSQIVNDFQKGDIAEGYSVSREKKESFPLTVTSAQKNPTAFYLCASSITGSNQPQHFGDGTRLSIL.

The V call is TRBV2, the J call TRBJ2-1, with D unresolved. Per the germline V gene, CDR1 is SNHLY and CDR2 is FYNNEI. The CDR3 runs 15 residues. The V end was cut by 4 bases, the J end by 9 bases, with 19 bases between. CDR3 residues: CASSGQRLSPLEQFF. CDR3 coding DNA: TGTGCCAGCAGTGGTCAGAGGTTATCCCCCCTTGAGCAGTTCTTC.